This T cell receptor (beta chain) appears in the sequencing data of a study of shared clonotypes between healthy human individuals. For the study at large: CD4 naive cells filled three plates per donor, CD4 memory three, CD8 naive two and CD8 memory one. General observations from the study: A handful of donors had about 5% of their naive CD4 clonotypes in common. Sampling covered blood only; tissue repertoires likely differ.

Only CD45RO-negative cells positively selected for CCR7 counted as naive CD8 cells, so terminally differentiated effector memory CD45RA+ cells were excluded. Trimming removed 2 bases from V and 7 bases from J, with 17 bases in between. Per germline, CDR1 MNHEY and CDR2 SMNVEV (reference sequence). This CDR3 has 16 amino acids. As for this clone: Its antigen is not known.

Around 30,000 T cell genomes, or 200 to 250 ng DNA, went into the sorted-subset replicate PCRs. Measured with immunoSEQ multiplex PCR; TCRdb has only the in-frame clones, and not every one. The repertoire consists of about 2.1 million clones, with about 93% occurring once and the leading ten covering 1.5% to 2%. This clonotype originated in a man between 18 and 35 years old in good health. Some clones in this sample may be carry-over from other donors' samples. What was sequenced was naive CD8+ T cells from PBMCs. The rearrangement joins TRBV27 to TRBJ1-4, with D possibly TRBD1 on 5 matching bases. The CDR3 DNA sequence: TGTGCCAGCAGTTTAAGGCGGGAGGGGCTGGGTGAAAAACTGTTTTTT. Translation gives CASSLRREGLGEKLFF.